This T cell receptor (beta chain) comes out of a study of control samples from healthy donors and cancer patients. Sequenced by immunoSEQ multiplex PCR; TCRdb stores in-frame clones only, minus some. The table records 200,000 to 250,000 clones, about 93% of them present only once. The TCR was taken from a man aged 45-60 years in good health. The specimen sequenced was blood.

DNA for the CDR3: TGTGCCAGCAGCGACTCGGGGCAGCCCCAGCATTTT. As protein: CASSDSGQPQHF. The chain uses TRBV6-2 or TRBV6-3 and TRBJ1-5; D unresolved. The CDR3 runs 12 residues. Between the trimmed V and J ends, which lost 6 bases and 7 bases, there was a span of 10 bases. CDR1 is MNHEY and CDR2 is SVGEGT in the germline V gene.